Listed here are 15 T cell receptor beta chains from one sample, sequenced in a study of T cell responses to AZD1222 COVID-19 vaccine. Some clones are missing from TCRdb's copy, which holds only in-frame ones; the method was immunoSEQ multiplex PCR. Altogether tens of thousands of clones are present, approximately 85% being singletons, with the ten largest covering approximately 18%. The specimen comprised peripheral blood, sampled on day 0 of AZD1222 vaccination. The source of these receptors is an adult in good health.

This sequence joins TRBV7-2 and TRBJ1-2; D gene unclear. Trimming stripped 1 base from V and 1 base from J, with 7 bases between. Looked up from germline, CDR1 is SGHTA and CDR2 is FQGNSA. The length of the CDR3 is 14 residues. The CDR3 DNA reads as TGTGCCAGCAGCTTAGTGGTAGTTAACTATGGCTACACCTTC. Translation: CASSLVVVNYGYTF.

Comments on this clone: A much larger clone differs from this one at a single base, so this may be a read error. J is TRBJ1-1 and V is TRBV7-3; D is unresolved. Trimming removed 5 bases at V and 3 bases at J, with 10 bases between. The CDR3 has 13 residues. In germline, CDR1 is SGHTA, CDR2 FQGTGA. The CDR3 DNA sequence: TGTGCCAGCAGCCCAACACGGGACACTGAAGCTTTCTTT. This codes for CASSPTRDTEAFF.

The J gene is TRBJ1-4, the V gene TRBV19; D may be TRBD1 (5 bases). CDR3 length: 15 residues. V was clipped by 3 bases and J by 8 bases, with 16 bases between them. Per the germline V gene, CDR1 is LNHDA and CDR2 is SQIVND (reference sequence). The CDR3 region is CASSISQGLGEKLFF. The CDR3 nucleotides read TGTGCCAGTAGTATTTCCCAGGGCCTAGGGGAAAAACTGTTTTTT.

The chain carries TRBV5-1 and TRBJ2-1; 10 bases match TRBD2. The CDR3 runs 15 residues. Germline trimming cut 5 bases from V and 2 bases from J; bases unmatched to any gene: 4. Per the germline V gene, CDR1 is SGHRS and CDR2 is YFSETQ. CDR3 sequence reads: CASSKLAGTYNEQFF. CDR3 DNA sequence: TGCGCCAGCAGTAAACTAGCGGGGACCTACAATGAGCAGTTCTTC.

V gene TRBV5-4 combines with J gene TRBJ2-1, with D tentatively TRBD2 (7 bases). Germline V gene sequence: CDR1 SGHNT, CDR2 YYREEE (reference sequence). The CDR3 loop spans 16 amino acids. V lost 4 bases and J lost 1, with 15 bases in between. In DNA form, the CDR3 reads TGTGCCAGCAGCAGGCGTAGGGGGGGATCCTACAATGAGCAGTTCTTC. Protein product: CASSRRRGGSYNEQFF.

In its sample, this clone was seen once. V usage is TRBV14 and J usage is TRBJ1-1, with 7 bases that match TRBD1. Germline assignment: CDR1 SGHDN and CDR2 FVKESK. The CDR3 extends over 15 amino acids. Trimming took 2 bases from V and 0 from J; bases not matched to a gene: 3. DNA for the CDR3: TGTGCCAGCAGCCAAAGGACAGGTCTGAACACTGAAGCTTTCTTT. Translating it yields CASSQRTGLNTEAFF.

The V gene is TRBV7-9, the J gene TRBJ1-4; D is possibly TRBD1 (5 bases). Trimming pared 3 bases from V and 7 bases from J, leaving 15 bases between. CDR3 size: 15 residues. Germline CDR1 and CDR2: SEHNR and FQNEAQ (reference sequence). The CDR3 coding sequence is TGTGCCAGCAGCTTGCGCCAGGGCAGGAGTGAAAAACTGTTTTTT. Translated, it gives CASSLRQGRSEKLFF.

This clone was counted between two and nine times. This chain uses TRBV7-8 with TRBJ2-5; D ambiguous. V lost 5 bases and J lost 1, with 17 bases in between. Germline CDR1 reads SGHVS; CDR2 reads FQNEAQ. This CDR3 spans 16 amino acids. As DNA, the CDR3 is TGTGCCAGCAGCCGAGAGACCCTAAAGGCCCAAGAGACCCAGTACTTC. Translation gives CASSRETLKAQETQYF.

This chain connects TRBV19 to TRBJ2-7, with D perhaps matching TRBD1 (6 bases). Trimming took off 5 bases at V and 2 bases at J, with 10 bases between the two ends. The CDR3 runs to 13 residues. The V gene's germline CDR1 is LNHDA and CDR2 SQIVND (reference sequence). The CDR3 reads CASSPGAAYEQYF. CDR3 bases: TGTGCCAGTAGTCCAGGGGCAGCCTACGAGCAGTACTTC.

The chain employs TRBV19 and TRBJ1-3; no definite D call. Germline CDR1 and CDR2: LNHDA and SQIVND (reference sequence). V gave up 5 bases and J gave up 1 base, with 12 bases separating them. The CDR3 consists of 15 residues. In nucleotides, the CDR3 is TGTGCCAGTAGTGAGTCAACGTATTCTGGAAACACCATATATTTT. Translated, it gives CASSESTYSGNTIYF.

The chain combines TRBV19 with TRBJ2-2; TRBD1 might be the D (6 bases). CDR3 size: 15 residues. The V gene lost 3 bases and the J gene lost 1 base, with 9 bases spanning the gap. Germline assignment: CDR1 LNHDA and CDR2 SQIVND (reference sequence). The CDR3 DNA reads as TGTGCCAGTAGTATGGGGGCCCTGAACACCGGGGAGCTGTTTTTT. This codes for CASSMGALNTGELFF.

The chain is built from TRBV5-1 and TRBJ2-5; D is unresolved. Germline V CDR1 and CDR2: SGHRS, YFSETQ. V was pared by 0 bases and J by 1 base, with 7 bases between. The CDR3 consists of 14 residues. The CDR3 DNA reads TGCGCCAGCAGCTTGGCCTACAGCCAAGAGACCCAGTACTTC. This sequence encodes CASSLAYSQETQYF.

V and J are TRBV3-1 (or the pseudogene TRBV3-2) and TRBJ2-3, with unresolved D. Germline V CDR1 and CDR2: LGHDT, YNNKEL (reference sequence). V lost 1 base to trimming and J lost 2 bases, with 10 bases between them. The CDR3 length is 15 residues. The DNA of the CDR3 is TGTGCCAGCAGCCAAGTGGGGTCCTACACAGATACGCAGTATTTT. Protein product: CASSQVGSYTDTQYF.

The J gene is TRBJ1-1, the V gene TRBV6-5, with D maybe TRBD1 (6 bases). V lost 7 bases and J 1 base, leaving 13 bases between the germline ends. Germline V gene data show CDR1 as MNHEY and CDR2 as SVGAGI. CDR3 length: 14 amino acids. DNA for the CDR3: TGTGCCAGCACCAGAAGGGGGACGAACACTGAAGCTTTCTTT. This gives the protein CASTRRGTNTEAFF.

The chain recombines TRBV3-1 (or the pseudogene TRBV3-2) with TRBJ2-2; 11 bases agree with TRBD2. This CDR3 spans 16 amino acids. Germline CDR1 and CDR2: LGHDT and YNNKEL (reference sequence). The V and J ends lost 1 base and 5 bases, in that order; junction bases with no gene match: 3. The DNA for the CDR3 is TGTGCCAGCAGCCAAGGGTCTAGCGGGGGGACCGGGGAGCTGTTTTTT. Protein: CASSQGSSGGTGELFF.